The rows below give T cell receptor beta chains drawn from one sample of a study of T-cell reconstitution after alpha-beta-depleted transplantation in children. Each CDR3 protein is one row after TCRdb ran MiXCR on the PCR reads. The sample includes 330,000 or so distinct CDR3 sequences, 6.5% to 9% of them seen just once. This material consisted of peripheral blood, taken 360 days after TCRalphabeta/CD19-depleted stem cell transplant. The origin of the receptors is a female patient aged 2-9 years who had a stem cell transplant for Fanconi anemia, so the T cells may come from the graft donor. CDR3s include the opening cysteine and the closing phenylalanine or tryptophan. A D gene is named only where the DNA matches it firmly. The size of a clone is reported for some rows only, either as once, few or many, or as a class for expanded clones.

v_call: TRBV20-1
d_call: TRBD2
j_call: TRBJ2-3
cdr3_length: 18
clone_size: few
cdr3_aa: CSAPRIDQTSGYTDTQYF
cdr3_nt: TGCAGTGCTCCCAGAATAGATCAGACTAGCGGATACACAGATACGCAGTATTTT

v_call: TRBV25-1
d_call: -
j_call: TRBJ2-7
cdr3_length: 13
clone_size: -
cdr3_aa: CASGPSGAGEQYF
cdr3_nt: TGTGCCAGCGGTCCTTCGGGGGCTGGGGAGCAGTACTTC

v_call: TRBV9
d_call: -
j_call: TRBJ2-2
cdr3_length: 16
clone_size: many
cdr3_aa: CASSVFGTTYTGELFF
cdr3_nt: TGTGCCAGCAGCGTTTTTGGGACAACTTACACCGGGGAGCTGTTTTTT

v_call: TRBV20-1
d_call: -
j_call: TRBJ2-3
cdr3_length: 15
clone_size: many
cdr3_aa: CSARSLSGGGRTQYF
cdr3_nt: TGCAGTGCTAGAAGTTTAAGTGGAGGAGGTCGTACGCAGTATTTT

v_call: TRBV28
d_call: TRBD1
j_call: TRBJ1-2
cdr3_length: 14
clone_size: -
cdr3_aa: CASRLTGPLGGYTF
cdr3_nt: TGTGCCAGCAGGTTGACAGGGCCCTTAGGGGGCTACACCTTC

v_call: TRBV20-1
d_call: -
j_call: TRBJ2-2
cdr3_length: 13
clone_size: -
cdr3_aa: CSAINRGYGELFF
cdr3_nt: TGCAGTGCTATTAATCGGGGGTACGGGGAGCTGTTTTTT

v_call: TRBV7-3
d_call: TRBD2
j_call: TRBJ2-2
cdr3_length: 17
clone_size: -
cdr3_aa: CASSALGAGGGTGELFF
cdr3_nt: TGTGCCAGCAGCGCCCTGGGGGCGGGGGGCGGCACCGGGGAGCTGTTTTTT

v_call: TRBV20-1
d_call: -
j_call: TRBJ2-6
cdr3_length: 16
clone_size: -
cdr3_aa: CSAPMTAQAGANVLTF
cdr3_nt: TGCAGTGCTCCTATGACGGCCCAGGCGGGGGCCAACGTCCTGACTTTC

v_call: TRBV29-1
d_call: -
j_call: TRBJ1-1
cdr3_length: 11
clone_size: -
cdr3_aa: CSAQRGPPAFF
cdr3_nt: TGCAGCGCCCAGCGGGGCCCCCCGGCTTTCTTT

v_call: TRBV5-6
d_call: -
j_call: TRBJ2-7
cdr3_length: 15
clone_size: few
cdr3_aa: CASSLVRRIGYEQYF
cdr3_nt: TGTGCCAGCAGCTTGGTTAGGCGGATCGGTTACGAGCAGTACTTC

v_call: TRBV20-1
d_call: -
j_call: TRBJ1-5
cdr3_length: 15
clone_size: many
cdr3_aa: CSARDKRAGYQPQHF
cdr3_nt: TGCAGTGCTAGAGATAAAAGGGCGGGGTATCAGCCCCAGCATTTT

v_call: TRBV6-4
d_call: TRBD1
j_call: TRBJ1-6
cdr3_length: 16
clone_size: few
cdr3_aa: CASRGTESSYNSPLHF
cdr3_nt: TGTGCCAGCAGGGGGACAGAAAGCTCCTATAATTCACCCCTCCACTTT

v_call: TRBV4-1
d_call: -
j_call: TRBJ2-3
cdr3_length: 17
clone_size: few
cdr3_aa: CASSQGPSRSLTDTQYF
cdr3_nt: TGCGCCAGCAGCCAAGGTCCCTCTAGATCACTCACAGATACGCAGTATTTT

v_call: TRBV5-1
d_call: -
j_call: TRBJ1-2
cdr3_length: 14
clone_size: many
cdr3_aa: CASSSTTLNYGYTF
cdr3_nt: TGCGCCAGCAGCTCAACGACACTTAACTATGGCTACACCTTC

v_call: TRBV20-1
d_call: -
j_call: TRBJ2-1
cdr3_length: 14
clone_size: many
cdr3_aa: CSARDADGYNEQFF
cdr3_nt: TGCAGTGCTAGAGATGCGGACGGATACAATGAGCAGTTCTTC

v_call: TRBV13
d_call: -
j_call: TRBJ2-2
cdr3_length: 15
clone_size: many
cdr3_aa: CASSLGASNTGELFF
cdr3_nt: TGTGCCAGCAGTTTAGGGGCCTCGAACACCGGGGAGCTGTTTTTT

v_call: TRBV28
d_call: TRBD1
j_call: TRBJ2-5
cdr3_length: 15
clone_size: many
cdr3_aa: CASTDVQGAKETQYF
cdr3_nt: TGTGCCAGCACCGACGTCCAGGGGGCGAAAGAGACCCAGTACTTC

v_call: TRBV6-1
d_call: TRBD1
j_call: TRBJ2-6
cdr3_length: 19
clone_size: -
cdr3_aa: CASSQTSTGALSGANVLTF
cdr3_nt: TGTGCCAGCAGCCAGACCTCGACAGGGGCCCTCTCTGGGGCCAACGTCCTGACTTTC

v_call: TRBV14
d_call: -
j_call: TRBJ2-7
cdr3_length: 15
clone_size: -
cdr3_aa: CASSPQTAASYEQYF
cdr3_nt: TGTGCCAGCAGCCCTCAGACGGCCGCCTCCTACGAGCAGTACTTC

v_call: TRBV9
d_call: -
j_call: TRBJ1-1
cdr3_length: 17
clone_size: -
cdr3_aa: CASSVDPPGRVNTEAFF
cdr3_nt: TGTGCCAGCAGCGTAGATCCCCCGGGCAGGGTGAACACTGAAGCTTTCTTT

v_call: TRBV7-2
d_call: TRBD2
j_call: TRBJ2-3
cdr3_length: 15
clone_size: few
cdr3_aa: CASSLGTGGADTQYF
cdr3_nt: TGTGCCAGCAGCTTAGGTACGGGAGGCGCAGATACGCAGTATTTT

v_call: TRBV12-3/TRBV12-4
d_call: -
j_call: TRBJ2-4
cdr3_length: 14
clone_size: many
cdr3_aa: CASRLGGGKNIQYF
cdr3_nt: TGTGCCAGCAGATTAGGGGGGGGGAAAAACATTCAGTACTTC

v_call: TRBV7-2
d_call: -
j_call: TRBJ1-2
cdr3_length: 15
clone_size: many
cdr3_aa: CASSLASGAAYGYTF
cdr3_nt: TGTGCCAGCAGCTTAGCATCAGGGGCCGCCTATGGCTACACCTTC